The present entry profiles one T cell receptor (beta chain) with its context. No antigen is known for it. Base quality data are lacking; no much larger clone is found one base away. Between the V and J ends, shortened by 6 bases and 5 bases respectively, the junction contains 19 bases. The germline V gene encodes CDR1 SNHLY and CDR2 FYNNEI. The CDR3 sequence holds 16 residues, the cysteine and phenylalanine included. The entry retains the CDR3 DNA only, 48 bases that are in frame from base 1. The cohort comprised around 700 healthy bone marrow donors. At the time of sampling, all cohort members were nominally healthy, though unrecorded immune exposures were likely present. The donor tested CMV seropositive, placing the donor among the 290 or so seropositive members of the cohort. Each donor provided a peripheral blood sample, and peripheral blood mononuclear cells were used for TCR beta sequencing. The Qiagen DNeasy Blood Extraction Kit was used to extract genomic DNA from the blood cell samples.

These data are taken from a study of cytomegalovirus exposure and HLA in healthy donors (TCRdb year 2017). A note on the overall study: In an earlier analysis of 550 to 750 of the donors, 276 Gb of sequence data and 100 million or so unique TCR beta sequences from about 179 million T cells were reported. The aim of the study was to test whether cataloging public T cell receptors could identify signatures of past pathogen exposure. In a later analysis, previously published TCR beta repertoires from 666 donors were re-analyzed and high-resolution HLA genotyping was added so that TCR occurrence patterns could be studied. A later genetic analysis took genome-wide SNP genotypes for about three fifths of the roughly 700 donors and used that subset as a discovery cohort. The study combined high-throughput TCR immunosequencing, statistical association of individual TCRs with disease status, and machine learning to predict cytomegalovirus infection status. Along with the approximately 700-subject first cohort, a separate validation cohort of over 90 different subjects was used. An earlier analysis of fewer than 750 of the donors used high-throughput TCR beta sequencing to judge whether each TCR beta V gene segment behaved as functional or pseudogenic. Because of strong linkage in the cohort, 4 to 6 DR-DQ haplotypes were treated as single units for association and clustering. Donor age, sex, ethnicity and CMV serostatus were collected together with the repertoire data. An early release covering roughly 600 HLA-typed donors comprised about 310 gigabases of sequencing data and some 79 million unique TCR sequences. Every discovery cohort repertoire had been produced on one sequencing platform. The T cell repertoires of several hundred subjects were profiled by immunosequencing and related to cytomegalovirus serostatus. Of the 350 to 450 genotyped donors, 81% were placed in the genetic ancestry cluster associated with self-reported Caucasian donors. Both class I and class II loci were covered by HLA typing, at four-digit resolution. Among some 410 genotyped donors of the cohort, an average of roughly 240,000 unique TCR beta nucleotide sequences were sequenced per donor, around 18% of them non-productive. In the later analysis, no new phenotypic data were used to find candidate immune exposures; instead, reliance was placed on TCR beta sequences and their occurrence across donors. Typing coverage differed by locus: A, B, C, DRB1 and DQB1 were typed in roughly 629-640 donors, DQA1 in 500 to 550, DPA1 in around 610, and DPB1 in approximately 450.

What the authors observed across the whole study: Roughly uniform sequencing depth across donors was assumed in presence/absence analyses, although this assumption may not hold. A further reported finding was that TCR beta sequences accurately predicted the HLA-A and HLA-B alleles for most subjects in the first cohort. At a false discovery rate of 0.05, a later analysis linked some 17,000 TCR beta sequences to specific HLA alleles. Assigning TCR associations to individual alleles was difficult when HLA alleles, especially DR and DQ, strongly co-occurred. In both the original and validation cohorts, the classifier was reported to diagnose cytomegalovirus status with high specificity and sensitivity. Correlated functional status among segregating V segments might be attributable to linkage disequilibrium, but an unknown experimental factor could not be ruled out. Compared with the roughly 700-donor mean, donors in an Asian-associated ancestry cluster had fewer N-insertions in productive TCRs, according to a later genetic analysis. Across donors, most TCR sequences were observed very rarely, whereas some public TCRs were present in many individuals. An earlier analysis of 587 of the donors showed that most TCR beta V segments appeared in productive rearrangements either about 87% or about 30% of the time, which broadly matched IMGT annotations. For the cohort, immune exposure information was limited to CMV serostatus. Several of the top co-occurrence clusters appeared to be linked to parvovirus B19, influenza, CMV and Epstein-Barr virus, according to a later analysis. The earlier analysis of 587 of the donors excluded some 16 rarely observed V segments, including chromosome 9 orphons, because counts were too low. A few of the identified cytomegalovirus-associated TCR beta chains were confirmed in vitro to be specific for cytomegalovirus antigens. Compared with equally common non-associated chains, HLA-associated TCR beta chains in a later analysis were more clonally expanded and had lower generation probabilities. In a later analysis, most CMV-associated TCR beta chains were found to appear HLA-restricted, with HLA associations seemingly driven largely by CMV exposure. In a later genetic analysis, a missense DCLRE1C variant was associated with V-gene and J-gene trimming of TCR beta chains, and the association was replicated in an independent cohort. Only TCR beta chains were sequenced in this cohort, and the absence of alpha or paired-chain data limited detectable features. In a later analysis, TCR association rates were found to vary across HLA loci, with the most associated TCRs seen for DRB1 alleles and the fewest for HLA-C alleles. It was suggested by the authors that the approach could potentially be generalized to other disease states and immunological phenotypes. Because some donors lacked HLA typing at each locus, the association tests relied only on the typed subset. Some IMGT-functional V segments, including TRBV6-2 and TRBV6-3, could not be distinguished by the 87-base-pair reads and were therefore excluded. A cluster of highly shared sequence variants was judged likely to represent a technical artifact of the sequencing pipeline. The study listed 164 TCR beta chains as associated with cytomegalovirus.

The library was made by the immunoSEQ multiplex PCR assay. For the multiplex PCR, a mixture combining 60 forward primers for TCR Vbeta segments and 13 reverse primers for TCR Jbeta segments was used. The CDR3 region of rearranged TCR beta genes was amplified from genomic DNA by a multiplex PCR assay. On the Illumina HiSeq System, the amplified TCR beta libraries were sequenced as 87-base-pair reads. The original methods were these. A later analysis counted approximately 84 million unique TCR beta chains across the 650 to 700 repertoires, and about 10 million of these chains were shared by at least two donors. To remove PCR and sequencing errors, raw reads were error-corrected and collapsed into unique sequences using a nearest-neighbor algorithm that merged closely related sequences. To assign V, D and J gene segments, CDR3 sequences were aligned to IMGT reference sequences. For a sequence to be retained, at least a six-nucleotide match to both a V gene segment and a J gene segment was required. A rearrangement counted as productive if the CDR3 had no stop codons and remained in frame with V and J, and every other rearrangement counted as non-productive. Following IMGT convention, CDR3 was defined as the stretch from the second conserved V-encoded cysteine up to the conserved J-encoded phenylalanine. The earlier analysis of approximately 500 of the donors excluded sequences that lacked an unambiguous match to a single V gene segment. An earlier analysis of a few hundred of the donors classified V segments as functional when productive rearrangements were above 56.7% and as segregating when the standard deviation between donors was above 5%. A statistical classification framework was developed to diagnose cytomegalovirus status using the catalog of TCR beta chain sequences. In a later analysis, TCR nucleotide sequences were compared against IMGT/GENE-DB human TR gene sequences so that V and J genes could be assigned. The TCRdist pipeline was used in a later analysis to assign CDR3 sequences and most-parsimonious VDJ recombination scenarios. In a later analysis, each TCR beta chain was defined by its CDR3 amino acid sequence together with its V-gene family, and reads lacking a unique V-gene family were excluded. A later analysis removed 450 to 600 highly shared, low-generation-probability nucleotide sequences to deal with suspected cross-contamination and a sequencing artifact. In a later analysis, a clonal expansion index for each public chain was calculated from normalized within-repertoire ranks of inferred template counts. A later analysis computed generation probabilities with a VDJ recombination model fitted to out-of-frame rearrangements, and checked the results against IGoR. In a later analysis, hypergeometric tests were used to score TCR-TCR, TCR-HLA and TCR-CMV co-occurrence, with a repertoire-size bias correction applied to TCR pairs. False discovery rates were estimated in a later analysis by permuting HLA or CMV assignments 20 times. In a later analysis, co-occurring TCRs were grouped using DBSCAN, and TCRdist sequence similarity was added for clustering within HLA-allele-positive subsets. For co-occurrence clustering, repertoires with fewer than 30,000 or more than 120,000 public chains were excluded, along with 4 to 6 repertoires with anomalous nucleotide sharing. TCRdb holds this immuneACCESS table with in-frame rearrangements only. Some clones are missing; in checked studies, unresolved V genes explain under half, and the rest has no known cause. V and J calls and clone size are given by that table; D and trimming were obtained from the DNA. The sample data list about 120,000 clones, and around three quarters of these were observed just once. In total, the top ten clones hold over 9.5% of the sample.

The receptor's source is a man between 35 and 55 years old in good health and CMV-seropositive. The chain was built from TRBV2 and TRBJ2-2, with a tentative D gene TRBD2 over 6 matching bases. Sample: PBMCs. Read as DNA, the sequence is TGTGCCAGCAGCCCAAGCCCGGGACTTCAGACCGGGGAGCTGTTTTTT. The resulting protein is CASSPSPGLQTGELFF.